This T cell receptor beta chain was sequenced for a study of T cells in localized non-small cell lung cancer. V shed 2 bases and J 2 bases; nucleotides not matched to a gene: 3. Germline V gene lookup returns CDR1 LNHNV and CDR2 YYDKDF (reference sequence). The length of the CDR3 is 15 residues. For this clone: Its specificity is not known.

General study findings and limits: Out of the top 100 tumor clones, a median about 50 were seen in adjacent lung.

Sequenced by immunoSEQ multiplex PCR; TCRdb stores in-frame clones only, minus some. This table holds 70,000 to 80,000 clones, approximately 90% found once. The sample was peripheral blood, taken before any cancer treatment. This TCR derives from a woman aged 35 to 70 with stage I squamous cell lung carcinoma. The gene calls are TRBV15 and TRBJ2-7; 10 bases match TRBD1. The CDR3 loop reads CATSRSGQGTYEQYF. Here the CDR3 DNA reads TGTGCCACCAGCAGATCGGGACAGGGGACCTACGAGCAGTACTTC.